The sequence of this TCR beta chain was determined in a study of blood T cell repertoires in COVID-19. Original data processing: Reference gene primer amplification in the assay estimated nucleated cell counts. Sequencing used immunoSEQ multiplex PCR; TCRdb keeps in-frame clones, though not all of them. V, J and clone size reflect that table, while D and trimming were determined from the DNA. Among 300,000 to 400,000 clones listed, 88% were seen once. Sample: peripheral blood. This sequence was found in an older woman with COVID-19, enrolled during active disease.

For the CDR3, the DNA is TGCGCCAGCAGCCTCTCGACTAGCGGGGGCATCTCTGGGGCCAACGTCCTGACTTTC. Protein sequence: CASSLSTSGGISGANVLTF. V is TRBV4-3 and J is TRBJ2-6, with TRBD2 matching 12 bases. This CDR3 spans 19 amino acids. Germline trimming cut 4 bases from V and 0 bases from J; bases unmatched to any gene: 7. From germline, CDR1 is LGHNA and CDR2 YSLEER.